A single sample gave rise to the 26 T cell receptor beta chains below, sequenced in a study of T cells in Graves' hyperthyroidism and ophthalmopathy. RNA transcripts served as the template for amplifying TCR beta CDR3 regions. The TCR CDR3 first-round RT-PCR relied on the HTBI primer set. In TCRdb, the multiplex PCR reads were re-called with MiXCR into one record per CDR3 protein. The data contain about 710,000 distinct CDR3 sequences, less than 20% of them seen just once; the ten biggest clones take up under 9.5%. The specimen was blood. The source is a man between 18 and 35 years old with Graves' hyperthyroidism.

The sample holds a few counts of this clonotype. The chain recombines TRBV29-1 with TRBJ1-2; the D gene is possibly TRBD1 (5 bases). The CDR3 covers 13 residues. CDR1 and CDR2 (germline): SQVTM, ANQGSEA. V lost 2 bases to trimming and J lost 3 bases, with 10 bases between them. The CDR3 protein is CSVEPTDYYGYTF. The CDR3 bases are TGCAGCGTTGAACCGACAGATTACTATGGCTACACCTTC.

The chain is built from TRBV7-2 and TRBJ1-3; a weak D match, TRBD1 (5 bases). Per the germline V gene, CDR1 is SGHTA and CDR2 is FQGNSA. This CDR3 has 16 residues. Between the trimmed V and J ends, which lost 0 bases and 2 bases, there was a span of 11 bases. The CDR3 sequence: CASSLAPAGPGNTIYF. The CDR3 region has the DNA TGTGCCAGCAGCTTAGCTCCGGCAGGGCCTGGAAACACCATATATTTT.

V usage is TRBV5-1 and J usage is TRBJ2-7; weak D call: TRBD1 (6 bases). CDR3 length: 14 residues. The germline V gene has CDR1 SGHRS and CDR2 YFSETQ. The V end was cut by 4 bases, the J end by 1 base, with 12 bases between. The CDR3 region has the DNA TGCGCCAGCAGCCGAGGACAGAAATCCTACGAGCAGTACTTC. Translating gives CASSRGQKSYEQYF.

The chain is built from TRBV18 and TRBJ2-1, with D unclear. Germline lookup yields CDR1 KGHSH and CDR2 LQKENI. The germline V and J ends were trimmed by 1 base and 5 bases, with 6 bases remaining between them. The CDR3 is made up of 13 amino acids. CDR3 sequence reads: CASSPRFNNEQFF. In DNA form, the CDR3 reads TGTGCCAGCTCACCACGATTTAACAATGAGCAGTTCTTC.

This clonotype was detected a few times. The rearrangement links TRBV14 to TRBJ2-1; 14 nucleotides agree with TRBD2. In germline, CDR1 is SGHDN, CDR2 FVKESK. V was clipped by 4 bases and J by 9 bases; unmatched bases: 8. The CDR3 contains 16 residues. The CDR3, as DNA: TGTGCCAGCAGCCCCTCCGGGACTAGCGGGAGAAGTGAGCAGTTCTTC. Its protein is CASSPSGTSGRSEQFF.

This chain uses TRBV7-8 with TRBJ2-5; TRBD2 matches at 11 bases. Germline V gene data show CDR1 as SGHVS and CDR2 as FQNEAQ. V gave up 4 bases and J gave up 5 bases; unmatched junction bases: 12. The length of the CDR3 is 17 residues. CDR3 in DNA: TGTGCCAGCAGCTCCTACCCCCTAGCGGGAGGTGTGGAGACCCAGTACTTC. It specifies CASSSYPLAGGVETQYF.

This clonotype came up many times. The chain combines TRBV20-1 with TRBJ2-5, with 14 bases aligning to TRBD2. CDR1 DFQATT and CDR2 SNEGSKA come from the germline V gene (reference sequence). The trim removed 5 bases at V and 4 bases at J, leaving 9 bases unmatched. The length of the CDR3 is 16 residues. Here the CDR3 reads CSAPRLAGGPGETQYF. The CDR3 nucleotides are TGCAGTGCTCCCCGACTAGCGGGAGGGCCGGGAGAGACCCAGTACTTC.

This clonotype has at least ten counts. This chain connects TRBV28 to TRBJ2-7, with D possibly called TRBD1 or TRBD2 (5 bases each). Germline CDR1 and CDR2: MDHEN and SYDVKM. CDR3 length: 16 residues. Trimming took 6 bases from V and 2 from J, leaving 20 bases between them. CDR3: CASSLGPRDLPYEQYF. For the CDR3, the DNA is TGTGCCAGCAGCTTGGGGCCCCGGGACCTACCCTACGAGCAGTACTTC.

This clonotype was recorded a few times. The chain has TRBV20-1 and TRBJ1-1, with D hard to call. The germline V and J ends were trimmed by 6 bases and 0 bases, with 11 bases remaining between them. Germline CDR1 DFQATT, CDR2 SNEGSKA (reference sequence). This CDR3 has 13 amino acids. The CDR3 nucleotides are TGCAGTGCCCAGTGGGCCATGAACACTGAAGCTTTCTTT. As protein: CSAQWAMNTEAFF.

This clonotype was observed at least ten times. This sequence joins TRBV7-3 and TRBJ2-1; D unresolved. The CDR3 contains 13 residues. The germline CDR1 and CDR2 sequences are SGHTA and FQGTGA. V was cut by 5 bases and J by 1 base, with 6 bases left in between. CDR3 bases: TGTGCCAGCAGCACTTCGTCCTACAATGAGCAGTTCTTC. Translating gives CASSTSSYNEQFF.

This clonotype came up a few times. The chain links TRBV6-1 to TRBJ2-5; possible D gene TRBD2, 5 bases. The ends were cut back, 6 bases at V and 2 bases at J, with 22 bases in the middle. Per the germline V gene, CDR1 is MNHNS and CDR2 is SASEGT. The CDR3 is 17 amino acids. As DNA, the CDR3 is TGTGCCAGCAGCTATCTGGAGGTCGGTTTCTTTCAAGAGACCCAGTACTTC. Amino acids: CASSYLEVGFFQETQYF.

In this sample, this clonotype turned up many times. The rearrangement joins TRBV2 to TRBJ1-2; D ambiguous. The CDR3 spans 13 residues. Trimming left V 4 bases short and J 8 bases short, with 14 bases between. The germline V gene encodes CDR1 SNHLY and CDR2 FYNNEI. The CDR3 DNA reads TGTGCCAGCAGTGGTGCCAGCCCCCACGGCTACACCTTC. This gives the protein CASSGASPHGYTF.

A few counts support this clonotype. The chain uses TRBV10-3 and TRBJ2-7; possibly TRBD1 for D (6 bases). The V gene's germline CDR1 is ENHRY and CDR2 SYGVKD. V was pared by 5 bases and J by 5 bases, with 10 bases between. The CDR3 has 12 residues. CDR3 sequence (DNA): TGTGCCATCAGTACAGGGTCCCACGAGCAGTACTTC. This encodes CAISTGSHEQYF.

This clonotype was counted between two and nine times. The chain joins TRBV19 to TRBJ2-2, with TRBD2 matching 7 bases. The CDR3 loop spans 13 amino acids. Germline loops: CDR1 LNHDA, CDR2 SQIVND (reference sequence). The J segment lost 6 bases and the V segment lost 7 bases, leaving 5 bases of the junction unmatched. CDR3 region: CASTMGGAGELFF. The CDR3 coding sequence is TGTGCCAGTACCATGGGAGGGGCCGGGGAGCTGTTTTTT.

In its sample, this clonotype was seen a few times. The CDR3 DNA reads TGTGCCAGCAGCTTAGTTTCAACTAGCGGGAGTGGTTACGAGCAGTACTTC. This gives the protein CASSLVSTSGSGYEQYF. This chain links TRBV7-9 with TRBJ2-7, with TRBD2 matching over 11 bases. Germline-derived CDR1 and CDR2 are SEHNR and FQNEAQ (reference sequence). Trimming took 1 base from V and 4 from J; bases not matched to a gene: 9. The CDR3 runs to 17 residues. The full variable domain, with the rest looked up from reference TRBV7-9 and TRBJ2-7, is DTGVSQNPRHKITKRGQNVTFRCDPISEHNRLYWYRQTLGQGPEFLTYFQNEAQLEKSRLLSDRFSAERPKGSFSTLEIQRTEQGDSAMYLCASSLVSTSGSGYEQYFGPGTRLTVT.

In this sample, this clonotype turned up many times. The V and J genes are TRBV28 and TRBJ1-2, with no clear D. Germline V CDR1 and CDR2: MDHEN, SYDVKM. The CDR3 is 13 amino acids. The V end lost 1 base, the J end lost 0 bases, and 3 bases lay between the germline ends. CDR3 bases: TGTGCCAGCAGTTTATTAGCTAACTATGGCTACACCTTC. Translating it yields CASSLLANYGYTF.

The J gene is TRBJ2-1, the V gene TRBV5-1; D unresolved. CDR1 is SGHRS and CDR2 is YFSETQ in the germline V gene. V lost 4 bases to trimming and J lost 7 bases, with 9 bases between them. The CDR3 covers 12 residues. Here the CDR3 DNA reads TGCGCCAGCAGCGCAGACTGGAATGAGCAGTTCTTC. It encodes CASSADWNEQFF.

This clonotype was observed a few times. The CDR3 is CASSPPGPRLEQYF. The CDR3 DNA reads as TGTGCCAGCTCACCACCGGGGCCAAGGCTCGAGCAGTACTTC. This sequence joins TRBV18 and TRBJ2-7, with D tentatively TRBD1 (5 bases). The germline V and J ends were trimmed by 0 bases and 6 bases, with 12 bases remaining between them. The CDR3 sequence is 14 residues long. From germline, CDR1 is KGHSH and CDR2 LQKENI.

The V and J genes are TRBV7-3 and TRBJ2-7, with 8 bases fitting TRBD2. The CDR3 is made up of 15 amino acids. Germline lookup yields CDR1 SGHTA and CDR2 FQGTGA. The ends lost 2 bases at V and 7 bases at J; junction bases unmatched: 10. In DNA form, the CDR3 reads TGTGCCAGCAGCTTAGGGCCGGGAGGGCCTGGGGAGCAGTACTTC. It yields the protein CASSLGPGGPGEQYF.

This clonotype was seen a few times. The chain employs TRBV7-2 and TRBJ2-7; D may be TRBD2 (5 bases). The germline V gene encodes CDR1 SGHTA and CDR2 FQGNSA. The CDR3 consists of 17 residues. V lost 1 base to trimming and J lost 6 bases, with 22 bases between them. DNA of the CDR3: TGTGCCAGCAGCTTAGGAGCTAGGACTCTCCTGAGTTCCGAGCAGTACTTC. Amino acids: CASSLGARTLLSSEQYF. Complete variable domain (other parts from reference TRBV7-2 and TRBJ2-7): GAGVSQSPSNKVTEKGKDVELRCDPISGHTALYWYRQSLGQGLEFLIYFQGNSAPDKSGLPSDRFSAERTGGSVSTLTIQRTQQEDSAVYLCASSLGARTLLSSEQYFGPGTRLTVT.

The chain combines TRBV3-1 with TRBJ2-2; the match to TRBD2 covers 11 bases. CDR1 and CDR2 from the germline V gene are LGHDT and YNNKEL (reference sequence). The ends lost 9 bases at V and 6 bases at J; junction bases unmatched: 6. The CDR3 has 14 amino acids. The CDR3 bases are TGTGCCAGTGGGACTAGCGGCCGACCCGGGGAGCTGTTTTTT. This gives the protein CASGTSGRPGELFF.

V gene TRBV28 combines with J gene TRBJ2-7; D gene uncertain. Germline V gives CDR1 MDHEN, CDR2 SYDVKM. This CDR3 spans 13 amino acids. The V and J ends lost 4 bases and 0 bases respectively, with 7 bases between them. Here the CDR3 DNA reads TGTGCCAGCAGTTACAAGAACTCCTACGAGCAGTACTTC. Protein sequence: CASSYKNSYEQYF.

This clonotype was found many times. CDR3 amino acids: CAIREDRGRETQYF. The CDR3, as DNA: TGTGCCATCAGAGAGGACAGGGGGCGTGAGACCCAGTACTTC. The V gene is TRBV10-3, the J gene TRBJ2-5; the match to TRBD1 covers 11 bases. J was trimmed by 5 bases and V by 6 bases; bases with no gene match: 5. The germline V gene has CDR1 ENHRY and CDR2 SYGVKD. This CDR3 spans 14 amino acids.

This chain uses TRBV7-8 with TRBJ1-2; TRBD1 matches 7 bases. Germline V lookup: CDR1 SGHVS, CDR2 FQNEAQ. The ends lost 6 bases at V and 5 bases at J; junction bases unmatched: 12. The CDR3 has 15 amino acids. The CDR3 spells CASRPTWGDSYGYTF. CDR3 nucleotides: TGTGCCAGCAGACCTACTTGGGGGGACAGTTATGGCTACACCTTC.

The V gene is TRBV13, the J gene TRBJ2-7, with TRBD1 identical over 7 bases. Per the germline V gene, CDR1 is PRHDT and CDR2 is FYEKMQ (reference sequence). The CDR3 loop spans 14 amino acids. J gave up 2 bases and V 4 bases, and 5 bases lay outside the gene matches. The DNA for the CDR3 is TGTGCCAGCAGCTCTGGACAGGAGACCTACGAGCAGTACTTC. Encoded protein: CASSSGQETYEQYF.

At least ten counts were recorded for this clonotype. CDR3 protein: CASSDYSQVGETQYF. As DNA, the CDR3 is TGTGCCAGCAGCGATTATTCACAGGTTGGGGAGACCCAGTACTTC. V and J are TRBV7-9 and TRBJ2-5; D is perhaps TRBD1 (5 bases). CDR3 length equals 15 residues. V was cut by 5 bases and J by 5 bases, with 18 bases left in between. The germline V gene encodes CDR1 SEHNR and CDR2 FQNEAQ (reference sequence). The variable domain in full, with the rest retrieved from reference TRBV7-9 and TRBJ2-5, is DTGVSQNPRHKITKRGQNVTFRCDPISEHNRLYWYRQTLGQGPEFLTYFQNEAQLEKSRLLSDRFSAERPKGSFSTLEIQRTEQGDSAMYLCASSDYSQVGETQYFGPGTRLLVL.